A selection of T cell receptor beta chains follows, all from one sample in a study of Graves' ophthalmopathy and Graves' hyperthyroidism. TCRdb called the multiplex PCR reads again in MiXCR, with one record for every CDR3 protein. The table has 500,000 to 800,000 distinct CDR3 sequences, about two fifths seen once. Sequencing was done on a sample of peripheral blood. These receptors all stem from an adult man with Graves' ophthalmopathy. The CDR3 runs from the conserved cysteine through the conserved F or W. The order of the fields is V gene, J gene, D gene, clone size, CDR3 protein, CDR3 DNA. A D gene is named only where the DNA matches it firmly. Clone size is stated in some rows and not others, as once, few, many or a class when expanded.

TRBV24-1,TRBJ1-4,TRBD1,.,CATTIGQGMQEDEKLFF,TGTGCCACCACAATAGGACAGGGCATGCAGGAGGATGAAAAACTGTTTTTT
TRBV25-1,TRBJ2-7,TRBD1,many,CASSESRGPYEQYF,TGTGCCAGCAGTGAATCTAGGGGGCCCTACGAGCAGTACTTC
TRBV6-2/TRBV6-3,TRBJ2-7,.,.,CASSRTWGASNEQYF,TGTGCCAGCAGTCGGACCTGGGGGGCGTCGAACGAGCAGTACTTC
TRBV2,TRBJ1-6,.,many,CAIKEEGRGSPLHF,TGTGCCATCAAAGAGGAAGGCAGAGGTTCACCCCTCCACTTT
TRBV10-3,TRBJ2-7,.,.,CAISEGRGVSYEQYF,TGTGCCATCAGTGAGGGCAGAGGAGTGTCCTACGAGCAGTACTTC
TRBV30,TRBJ2-5,.,.,CASVSIRGGETQYF,TGTGCCTCTGTTTCAATCAGGGGCGGGGAGACCCAGTACTTC
TRBV12-3/TRBV12-4,TRBJ2-7,TRBD1,few,CASSLFGTDSYEQYF,TGTGCCAGCAGTTTATTCGGGACAGATTCCTACGAGCAGTACTTC
TRBV7-3,TRBJ2-6,.,many,CASSLMARGGANVLTF,TGTGCCAGCAGCTTAATGGCCAGGGGTGGGGCCAACGTCCTGACTTTC
TRBV14,TRBJ1-4,.,.,CAGSQGYAGRGEKLFF,TGTGCCGGCAGCCAAGGGTACGCCGGAAGGGGTGAAAAACTGTTTTTT
TRBV10-3,TRBJ1-4,TRBD1,.,CAIRPTGTGGEKLFF,TGTGCCATCAGACCAACCGGGACAGGGGGTGAAAAACTGTTTTTT
TRBV7-9,TRBJ2-7,TRBD2,many,CASEQPGLDEQYF,TGTGCCAGCGAACAGCCGGGACTAGACGAGCAGTACTTC
TRBV6-4,TRBJ2-5,.,many,CASSETSQETQYF,TGTGCCAGCAGCGAGACTAGCCAAGAGACCCAGTACTTC
TRBV7-6,TRBJ2-2,TRBD2,few,CASSFPTSGGPMNTGELFF,TGTGCCAGCAGCTTTCCGACTAGCGGGGGGCCAATGAACACCGGGGAGCTGTTTTTT
TRBV25-1,TRBJ1-4,.,.,CASSQAPRARGEKLFF,TGCGCCAGCAGCCAGGCACCCCGGGCCAGGGGTGAAAAACTGTTTTTT
TRBV4-1,TRBJ1-5,TRBD1,once,CASSQLDRGNQPQHF,TGCGCCAGCAGCCAACTGGACAGGGGCAATCAGCCCCAGCATTTT
TRBV15,TRBJ2-7,TRBD1,.,CATSSHPGTGVREQYF,TGTGCCACCAGCAGCCATCCCGGGACAGGGGTACGCGAGCAGTACTTC
TRBV9,TRBJ2-7,TRBD1,many,CASSEGQGDYEQYF,TGTGCCAGCAGCGAGGGACAGGGGGACTACGAGCAGTACTTC
TRBV5-1,TRBJ2-7,TRBD2,few,CASSPRTSGIKGEQYF,TGCGCCAGCAGCCCCCGGACTAGCGGGATAAAAGGCGAGCAGTACTTC
TRBV9,TRBJ2-3,.,.,CASSAPARASTDTQYF,TGTGCCAGCAGCGCGCCGGCAAGGGCGAGCACAGATACGCAGTATTTT
TRBV7-9,TRBJ1-4,TRBD1,.,CASSLAGQGSEKLFF,TGTGCCAGCAGCTTAGCGGGACAGGGAAGTGAAAAACTGTTTTTT
TRBV20-1,TRBJ1-3,.,few,CSATTDGNTIYF,TGCAGTGCTACGACAGATGGAAACACCATATATTTT
TRBV10-3,TRBJ2-7,TRBD2,once,CAISAPGGGPTYGQYF,TGTGCGATCAGTGCCCCCGGGGGGGGGCCCACCTACGGGCAGTACTTC
TRBV19,TRBJ1-5,.,many,CASRADYQPQHF,TGTGCCAGTAGGGCGGACTATCAGCCCCAGCATTTT
TRBV2,TRBJ2-7,.,many,CASSFNSFYEQYF,TGTGCCAGCAGTTTTAACTCGTTTTACGAGCAGTACTTC
TRBV10-2,TRBJ1-2,.,.,CASSDREMYGYTF,TGCGCCAGCAGTGACAGGGAGATGTATGGCTACACCTTC
TRBV19,TRBJ2-6,.,many,CASSIGEGTGANVLTF,TGTGCCAGTAGTATAGGAGAGGGTACTGGGGCCAACGTCCTGACTTTC
TRBV7-3,TRBJ1-1,.,many,CASSPDGMNTEAFF,TGTGCCAGCAGCCCGGACGGAATGAACACTGAAGCTTTCTTT
TRBV20-1,TRBJ2-2,.,.,CSARDLDIKTGELFF,TGCAGTGCTAGAGACTTAGACATCAAGACCGGGGAGCTGTTTTTT
TRBV7-6,TRBJ1-1,.,many,CASSLAGRGGNTEAFF,TGTGCCAGCAGCTTAGCTGGTAGGGGGGGAAACACTGAAGCTTTCTTT
TRBV29-1,TRBJ2-5,TRBD2,.,CSVEDAGVTETQYF,TGCAGCGTTGAAGATGCGGGAGTCACAGAGACCCAGTACTTC
TRBV2,TRBJ1-2,TRBD1,few,CASRGTGDRANYGYTF,TGTGCCAGCAGGGGGACAGGGGATCGAGCTAACTATGGCTACACCTTC
TRBV5-6,TRBJ2-5,.,.,CASSSLEGGETQYF,TGTGCCAGCAGCTCCCTGGAGGGGGGCGAGACCCAGTACTTC
TRBV2,TRBJ2-3,.,few,CASSQDWGTDTQYF,TGTGCCAGCAGCCAAGACTGGGGCACAGATACGCAGTATTTT
TRBV6-1,TRBJ1-2,.,.,CASIETFGGSYGYTF,TGTGCCAGCATTGAAACCTTCGGGGGAAGCTATGGCTACACCTTC
TRBV12-3/TRBV12-4,TRBJ2-7,.,few,CASSAGTQTYEQYF,TGTGCCAGCAGTGCCGGGACACAAACCTACGAGCAGTACTTC
TRBV12-3/TRBV12-4,TRBJ1-5,.,.,CASSPSLGSNQPQHF,TGTGCCAGCAGCCCTTCTTTGGGTAGCAATCAGCCCCAGCATTTT
TRBV12-3/TRBV12-4,TRBJ1-5,.,few,CASSFRRSQPQHF,TGTGCCAGCAGTTTCCGCAGAAGCCAGCCCCAGCATTTT
TRBV7-9,TRBJ1-2,.,many,CASSPRDGPYGYTF,TGTGCCAGCAGCCCACGGGACGGCCCCTATGGCTACACCTTC
TRBV19,TRBJ2-6,.,.,CASSMEGGADVLTF,TGTGCCAGTAGTATGGAGGGTGGGGCCGACGTCCTGACTTTC
TRBV29-1,TRBJ1-2,.,.,CAWTLDAPVGGYTF,TGTGCCTGGACTTTGGACGCGCCCGTGGGGGGCTACACCTTC
TRBV9,TRBJ2-6,TRBD2,many,CASSPRTSGGSRANVLTF,TGTGCCAGCAGCCCGCGGACTAGCGGGGGTTCGCGGGCCAACGTCCTGACTTTC